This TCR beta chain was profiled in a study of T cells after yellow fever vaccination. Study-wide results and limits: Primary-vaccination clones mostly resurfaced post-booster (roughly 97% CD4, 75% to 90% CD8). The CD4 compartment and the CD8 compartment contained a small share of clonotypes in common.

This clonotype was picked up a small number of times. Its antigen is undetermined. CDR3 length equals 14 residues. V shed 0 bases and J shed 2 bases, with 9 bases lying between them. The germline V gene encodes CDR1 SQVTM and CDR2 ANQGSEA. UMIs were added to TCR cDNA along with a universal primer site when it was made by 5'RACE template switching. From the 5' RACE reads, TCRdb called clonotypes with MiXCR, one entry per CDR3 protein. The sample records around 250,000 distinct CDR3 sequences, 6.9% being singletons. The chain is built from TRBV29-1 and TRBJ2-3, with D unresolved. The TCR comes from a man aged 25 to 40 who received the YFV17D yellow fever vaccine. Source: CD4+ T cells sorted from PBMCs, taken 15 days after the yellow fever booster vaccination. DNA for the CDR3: TGCAGCGTTGAAGATGGGATCCTCACAGATACGCAGTATTTT. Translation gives CSVEDGILTDTQYF.